This section outlines one T cell receptor beta chain sequence together with its context. It has no known antigen specificity. At one boundary the junction diverges from the germline segment, which might be a read error. Receptor libraries were prepared by the immunoSEQ multiplex PCR assay. The authors' pipeline ran thus. A statistical classification framework was built for diagnosing cytomegalovirus status from the catalog of TCR beta chain sequences. As stored in TCRdb, this immuneACCESS dataset retains in-frame rearrangements with V and J assigned. A fraction of the clones does not appear; measured against another copy, unresolved V genes explain less than half of the discrepancy, and the remainder lacks a known reason. V, J and clone size were drawn from that table, and D and trimming were deduced from the DNA. The sample yields hundreds of thousands of clones; 75% to 90% were counted once. The top ten clonotypes cover roughly 1.2% of the sample.

Separate from the roughly 700-subject first cohort, the validation cohort of about 130 subjects was the group to which the donors belonged. These data originate in a study of cytomegalovirus exposure and HLA in healthy donors (dated by TCRdb to 2017 to 2019). For the study in its entirety: The roughly 670 repertoires of the first cohort and the 120 validation repertoires were produced on the same platform, according to a later analysis. The study was designed to test whether signatures of past pathogen exposure could be identified by cataloging public T cell receptors. Besides the first cohort of around 670 subjects, a separate validation cohort made up of roughly 130 different subjects was used. High-throughput TCR immunosequencing, statistical association of individual TCRs with disease status, and machine learning were combined to predict cytomegalovirus infection status. Study-level results and caveats: The classifier was reported to diagnose cytomegalovirus status with high specificity and sensitivity in both the original and validation cohorts. A later analysis found that TCRs clustered in the first cohort also tended to co-occur in the roughly 120 validation repertoires, with approximately 95% of cluster scores above 0. The study gave a list of around 170 TCR beta chains associated with cytomegalovirus. In vitro tests confirmed that a few of the cytomegalovirus-associated TCR beta chains recognize cytomegalovirus antigens. A later analysis lacked HLA typing for the validation cohort, so it scored co-occurrence in that cohort across all 120 or so repertoires. Across donors, most TCR sequences were observed very rarely, whereas some public TCRs were present in many individuals. The authors suggested that the approach could potentially be generalized to other disease states and immunological phenotypes.

Via the germline V gene, CDR1 is MNHNS and CDR2 SASEGT. The CDR3 runs 18 amino acids, cysteine and phenylalanine included. The only DNA kept is the CDR3, 54 bases in frame from the first base. Sequences were obtained from PBMCs. This clonotype originated in a woman between 25 and 40 years old in good health and CMV-seropositive. Here the chain combines TRBV6-1 and TRBJ2-7; 7 nucleotides in the junction match TRBD1. The DNA sequence follows: TGTGCCATCAGTGACCCGAATAGGGGGCAGGACAGAACCTACGAGCAGTACTTC. Its protein is CAISDPNRGQDRTYEQYF.